The T cell receptor (beta chain) under discussion was sequenced for a study of somatic mutations in cytotoxic T cells in rheumatoid arthritis. Whole-study results and caveats: Increasing age coincided with elevated CD8+ clonality among rheumatoid arthritis patients, though not among healthy controls. Over 20% of CD8+ cells belonged to the largest CD8+ clone in about an eighth of the roughly 60 patients. There was no significant difference in CD8+ T-cell clonality between rheumatoid arthritis patients and age-matched healthy controls.

Method: immunoSEQ multiplex PCR; TCRdb's copy keeps in-frame clones and lacks some. The repertoire consists of nearly 20,000 clones, with 85% to 90% occurring once and the leading ten covering roughly 15%. As to this clone: What it binds is unknown.

Positive selection using magnetic beads isolated the CD4+ and CD8+ cells (purity was checked by flow cytometry). Sequencing used CD8+ T cells sorted from blood. The sequence derives from a middle-aged man in good health.

In nucleotides, the CDR3 is TGTGCCAGCAGTTGGACGGCCCGTGATGGCTACACCTTC. Residues: CASSWTARDGYTF. The chain links TRBV28 to TRBJ1-2; D remains unclear. The CDR3 sequence is 13 residues long. Germline V gene lookup returns CDR1 MDHEN and CDR2 SYDVKM. Trimming stripped 4 bases from V and 6 bases from J, with 12 bases between.